The clone carrying this TCR beta chain was detected ten times or more. The target antigen is unknown. The data derive from a study of post-analysis software for immune sequencing data. Study-wide results and caveats: Roughly five TRBV segments appeared more often in patients than in controls, and TRBV5-6, TRBV5-1 and TRBV20-1 were among these. Samples prepared in the same batch strongly co-clustered by F measure. Versus controls, multiple sclerosis patients showed significantly lower diversity (normalized Chao1).

Unique molecular identifiers were present in the TCR beta cDNA libraries. T cells, about 0.85 to 11 million of them, yielded about 500,000 cDNA molecules. One entry per CDR3 protein results from TCRdb running MiXCR on the PCR reads. The repertoire holds under 900,000 distinct CDR3 sequences, with 53% as singletons. Germline V gene sequence: CDR1 SQVTM, CDR2 ANQGSEA. V shed 6 bases and J shed 10 bases, with 22 bases lying between them. The CDR3 runs to 13 residues. The sequenced sample was blood. The receptor was isolated from a girl under 18 with multiple sclerosis. The chain carries TRBV29-1 and TRBJ2-7; a weak D match, TRBD1 (5 bases). In nucleotides, the CDR3 is TGCAGCGTCGGAAGACAGTTGGAAAAGTCTCAGTACTTC. Protein sequence: CSVGRQLEKSQYF.